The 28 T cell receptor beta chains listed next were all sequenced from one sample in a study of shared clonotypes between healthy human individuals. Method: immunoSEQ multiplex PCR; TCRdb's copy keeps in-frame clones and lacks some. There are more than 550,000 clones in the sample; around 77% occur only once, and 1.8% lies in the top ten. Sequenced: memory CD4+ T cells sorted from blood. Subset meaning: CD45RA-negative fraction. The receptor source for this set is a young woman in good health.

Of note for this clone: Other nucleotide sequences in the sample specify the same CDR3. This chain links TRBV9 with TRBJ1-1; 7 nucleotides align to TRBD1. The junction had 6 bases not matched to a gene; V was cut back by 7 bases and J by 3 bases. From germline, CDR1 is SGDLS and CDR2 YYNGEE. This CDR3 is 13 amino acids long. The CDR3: CASSRQGDTEAFF. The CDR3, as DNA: TGTGCCAGCTCCCGACAGGGCGACACTGAAGCTTTCTTT.

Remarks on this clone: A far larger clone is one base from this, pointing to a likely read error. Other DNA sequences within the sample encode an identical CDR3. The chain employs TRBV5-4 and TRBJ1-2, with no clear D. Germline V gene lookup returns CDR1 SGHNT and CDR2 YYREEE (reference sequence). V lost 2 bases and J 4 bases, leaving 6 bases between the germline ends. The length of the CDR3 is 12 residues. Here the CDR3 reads CASSLDGYGYTF. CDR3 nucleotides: TGTGCCAGCAGCTTAGACGGCTATGGCTACACCTTC.

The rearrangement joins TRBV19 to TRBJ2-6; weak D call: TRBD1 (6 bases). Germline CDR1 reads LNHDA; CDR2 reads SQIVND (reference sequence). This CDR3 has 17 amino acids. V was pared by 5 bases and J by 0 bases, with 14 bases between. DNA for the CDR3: TGTGCCAGTAGTGCACACAGGGCCGACTCTGGGGCCAACGTCCTGACTTTC. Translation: CASSAHRADSGANVLTF.

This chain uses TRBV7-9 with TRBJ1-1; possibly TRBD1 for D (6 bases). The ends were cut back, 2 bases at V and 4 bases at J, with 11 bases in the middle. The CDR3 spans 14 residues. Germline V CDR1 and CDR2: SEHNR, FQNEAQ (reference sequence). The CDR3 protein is CASSLWQGGTEAFF. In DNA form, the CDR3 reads TGTGCCAGCAGCTTATGGCAAGGGGGCACTGAAGCTTTCTTT.

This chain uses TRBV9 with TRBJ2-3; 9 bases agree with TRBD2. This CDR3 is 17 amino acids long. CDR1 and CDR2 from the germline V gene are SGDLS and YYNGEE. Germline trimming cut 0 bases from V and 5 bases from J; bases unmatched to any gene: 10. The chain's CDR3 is CASSVDGREGRGDTQYF. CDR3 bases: TGTGCCAGCAGCGTAGATGGGCGGGAGGGCCGAGGAGATACGCAGTATTTT.

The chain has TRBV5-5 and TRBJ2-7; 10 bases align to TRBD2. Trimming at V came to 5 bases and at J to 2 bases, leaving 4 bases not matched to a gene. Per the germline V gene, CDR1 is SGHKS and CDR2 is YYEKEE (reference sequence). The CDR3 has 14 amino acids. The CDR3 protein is CASSKREGPYEQYF. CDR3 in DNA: TGTGCCAGCAGTAAGCGGGAGGGGCCCTACGAGCAGTACTTC.

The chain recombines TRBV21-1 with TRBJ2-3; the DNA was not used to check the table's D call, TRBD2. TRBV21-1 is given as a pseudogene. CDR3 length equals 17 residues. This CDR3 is CASSKARAGRSTDTQYF. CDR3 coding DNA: TGTGCCAGCAGCAAAGCAAGGGCGGGAAGGTCCACAGATACGCAGTATTTT.

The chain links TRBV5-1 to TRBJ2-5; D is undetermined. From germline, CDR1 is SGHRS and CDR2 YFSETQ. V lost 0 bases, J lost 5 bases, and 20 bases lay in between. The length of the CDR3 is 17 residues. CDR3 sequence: CASSLDPQYPRMETQYF. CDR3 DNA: TGCGCCAGCAGCTTGGATCCCCAGTATCCTAGGATGGAGACCCAGTACTTC.

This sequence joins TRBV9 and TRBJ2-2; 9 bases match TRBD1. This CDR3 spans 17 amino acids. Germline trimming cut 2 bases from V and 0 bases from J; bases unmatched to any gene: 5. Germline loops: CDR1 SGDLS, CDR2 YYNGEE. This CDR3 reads CASSVSTGGSNTGELFF. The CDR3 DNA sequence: TGTGCCAGCAGCGTTTCAACAGGGGGCTCGAACACCGGGGAGCTGTTTTTT.

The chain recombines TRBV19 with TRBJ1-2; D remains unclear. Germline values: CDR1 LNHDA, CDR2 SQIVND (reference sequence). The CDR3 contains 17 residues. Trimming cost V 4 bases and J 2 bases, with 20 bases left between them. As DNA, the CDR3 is TGTGCCAGTAGTAGCTCCCTGGGAGTAAATGAAAACTATGGCTACACCTTC. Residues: CASSSSLGVNENYGYTF.

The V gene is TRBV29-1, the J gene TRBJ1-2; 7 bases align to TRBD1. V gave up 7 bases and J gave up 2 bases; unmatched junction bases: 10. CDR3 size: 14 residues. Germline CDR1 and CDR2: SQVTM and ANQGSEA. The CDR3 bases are TGCAGCGCCGAAGAAATGGGACAGAACTATGGCTACACCTTC. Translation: CSAEEMGQNYGYTF.

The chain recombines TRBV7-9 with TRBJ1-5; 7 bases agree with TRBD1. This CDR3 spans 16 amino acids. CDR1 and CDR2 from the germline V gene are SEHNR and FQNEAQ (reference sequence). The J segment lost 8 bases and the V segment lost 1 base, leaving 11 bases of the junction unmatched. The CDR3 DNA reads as TGTGCCAGCAGCTTAGAGGTGGGCAGGGGGTTCGAGCCCCAGCATTTT. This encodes CASSLEVGRGFEPQHF.

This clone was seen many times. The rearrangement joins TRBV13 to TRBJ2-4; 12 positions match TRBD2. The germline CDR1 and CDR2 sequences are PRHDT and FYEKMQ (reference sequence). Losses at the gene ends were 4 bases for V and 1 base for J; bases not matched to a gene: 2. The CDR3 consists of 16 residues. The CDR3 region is CASSSGLAGAKNIQYF. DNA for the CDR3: TGTGCCAGCAGCTCCGGACTAGCGGGGGCCAAAAACATTCAGTACTTC.

The CDR3 region has the DNA TGTGCCAGCAGCTTAACGGGACAGACAGATACGCAGTATTTT. Protein: CASSLTGQTDTQYF. The chain joins TRBV11-2 to TRBJ2-3; 7 bases agree with TRBD1. The V gene end was trimmed by 2 bases and the J gene end by 3 bases; junction bases not matched to a gene: 2. The CDR3 has 14 amino acids. Germline V gives CDR1 SGHAT, CDR2 FQNNGV.

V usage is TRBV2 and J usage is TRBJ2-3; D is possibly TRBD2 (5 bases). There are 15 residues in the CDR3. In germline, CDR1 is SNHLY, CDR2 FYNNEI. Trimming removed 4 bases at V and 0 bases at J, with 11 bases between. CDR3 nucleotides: TGTGCCAGCAGTGTGGAGGACTGGAGCACAGATACGCAGTATTTT. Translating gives CASSVEDWSTDTQYF.

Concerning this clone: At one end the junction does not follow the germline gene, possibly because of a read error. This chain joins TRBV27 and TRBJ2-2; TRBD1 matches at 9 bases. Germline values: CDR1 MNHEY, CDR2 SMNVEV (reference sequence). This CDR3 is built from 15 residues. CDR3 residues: CASSLFPLRDRELFF. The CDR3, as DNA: TGTGCCAGCAGTTTATTCCCTCTCCGGGACAGGGAGTTGTTTTTT.

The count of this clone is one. The CDR3 loop reads CASSLQGLRGDQPQHF. CDR3 DNA: TGTGCCAGCAGTTTACAGGGGCTTCGGGGTGATCAGCCCCAGCATTTT. The J gene is TRBJ1-5, the V gene TRBV28; D might be TRBD1 (6 bases). Germline lookup yields CDR1 MDHEN and CDR2 SYDVKM. CDR3 length: 16 amino acids. The V gene lost 2 bases and the J gene lost 5 bases, with 16 bases spanning the gap.

CDR3 loop: CASSLDTEETQYF. The CDR3 nucleotides read TGTGCCAGCAGCTTAGATACGGAAGAGACCCAGTACTTC. The chain links TRBV7-2 to TRBJ2-5; D is ambiguous. The CDR3 length is 13 residues. Germline lookup yields CDR1 SGHTA and CDR2 FQGNSA. The V and J ends lost 1 base and 3 bases respectively, with 6 bases between them.

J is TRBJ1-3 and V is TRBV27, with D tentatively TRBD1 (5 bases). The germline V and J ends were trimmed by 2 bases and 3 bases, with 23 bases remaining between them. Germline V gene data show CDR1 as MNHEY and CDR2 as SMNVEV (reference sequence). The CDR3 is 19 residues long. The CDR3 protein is CASSLKWRSEGIGGNTIYF. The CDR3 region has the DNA TGTGCCAGCAGTTTAAAATGGCGGTCGGAGGGGATCGGTGGAAACACCATATATTTT.

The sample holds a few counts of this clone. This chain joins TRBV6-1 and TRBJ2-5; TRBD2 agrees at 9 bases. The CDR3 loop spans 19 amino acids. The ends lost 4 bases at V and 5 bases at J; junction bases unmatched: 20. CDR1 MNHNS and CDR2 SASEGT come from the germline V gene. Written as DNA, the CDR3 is TGTGCCAGCAGTGGGGGTAGGGTAGCGGGAGAGAAAGGCGGGGAGACCCAGTACTTC. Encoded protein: CASSGGRVAGEKGGETQYF.

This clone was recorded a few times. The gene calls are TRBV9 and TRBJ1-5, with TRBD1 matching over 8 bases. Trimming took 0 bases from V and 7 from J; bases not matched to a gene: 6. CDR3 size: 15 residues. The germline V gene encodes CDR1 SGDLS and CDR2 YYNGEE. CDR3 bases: TGTGCCAGCAGCGTAGATGGACAGGGACGCCAGCCCCAGCATTTT. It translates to CASSVDGQGRQPQHF. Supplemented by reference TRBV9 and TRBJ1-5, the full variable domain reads DSGVTQTPKHLITATGQRVTLRCSPRSGDLSVYWYQQSLDQGLQFLIQYYNGEERAKGNILERFSAQQFPDLHSELNLSSLELGDSALYFCASSVDGQGRQPQHFGDGTRLSIL.

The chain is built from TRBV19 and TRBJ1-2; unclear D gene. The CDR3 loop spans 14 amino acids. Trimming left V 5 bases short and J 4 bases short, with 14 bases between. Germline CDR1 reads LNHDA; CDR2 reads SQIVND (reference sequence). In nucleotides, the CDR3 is TGTGCCAGTAGTCCTACCTATGAGGGCTATGGCTACACCTTC. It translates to CASSPTYEGYGYTF. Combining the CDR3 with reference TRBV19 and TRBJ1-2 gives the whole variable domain DGGITQSPKYLFRKEGQNVTLSCEQNLNHDAMYWYRQDPGQGLRLIYYSQIVNDFQKGDIAEGYSVSREKKESFPLTVTSAQKNPTAFYLCASSPTYEGYGYTFGSGTRLTVV.

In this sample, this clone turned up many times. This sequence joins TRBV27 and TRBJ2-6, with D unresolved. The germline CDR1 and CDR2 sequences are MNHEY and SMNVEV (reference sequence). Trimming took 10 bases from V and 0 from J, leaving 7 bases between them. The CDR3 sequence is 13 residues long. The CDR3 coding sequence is TGTGCCACTTTGAGCTCTGGGGCCAACGTCCTGACTTTC. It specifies CATLSSGANVLTF.

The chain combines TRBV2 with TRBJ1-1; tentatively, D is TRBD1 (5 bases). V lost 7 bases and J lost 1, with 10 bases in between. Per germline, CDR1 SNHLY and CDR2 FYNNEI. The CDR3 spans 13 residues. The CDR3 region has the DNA TGTGCCAGCACATGGGACCCGAACACTGAAGCTTTCTTT. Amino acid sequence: CASTWDPNTEAFF.

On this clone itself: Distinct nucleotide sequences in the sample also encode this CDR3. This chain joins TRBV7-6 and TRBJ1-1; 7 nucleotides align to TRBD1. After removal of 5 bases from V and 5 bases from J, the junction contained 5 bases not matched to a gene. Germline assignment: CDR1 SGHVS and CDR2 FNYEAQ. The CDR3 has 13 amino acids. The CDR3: CASSRQGDTEAFF. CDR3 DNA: TGTGCCAGCAGCAGACAGGGAGATACTGAAGCTTTCTTT.

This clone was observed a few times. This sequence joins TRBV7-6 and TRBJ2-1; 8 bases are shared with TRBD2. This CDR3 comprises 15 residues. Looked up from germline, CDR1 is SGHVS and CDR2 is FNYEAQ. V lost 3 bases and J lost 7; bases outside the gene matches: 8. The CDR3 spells CASSFTSGGGNEQFF. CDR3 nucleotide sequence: TGTGCCAGCAGCTTCACTAGCGGAGGGGGAAATGAGCAGTTCTTC.

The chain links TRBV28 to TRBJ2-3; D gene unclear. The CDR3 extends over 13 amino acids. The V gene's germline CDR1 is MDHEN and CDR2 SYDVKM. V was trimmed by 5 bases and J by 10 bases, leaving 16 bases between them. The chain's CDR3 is CASSPAVLSSQYF. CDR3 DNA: TGTGCCAGCAGTCCCGCCGTACTGTCATCGCAGTATTTT.

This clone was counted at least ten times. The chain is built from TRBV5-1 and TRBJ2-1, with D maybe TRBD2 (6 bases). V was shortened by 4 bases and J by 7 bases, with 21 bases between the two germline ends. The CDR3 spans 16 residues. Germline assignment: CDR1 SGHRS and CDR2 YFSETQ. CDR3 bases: TGCGCCAGCAGCCCGGACCTTGGGGGGAGTGGTAATGAGCAGTTCTTC. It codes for CASSPDLGGSGNEQFF.